Presented here are 23 T cell receptor beta chains from one specimen sequenced in a study of blood T cell repertoires in COVID-19. Some clones are missing from TCRdb's copy, which holds only in-frame ones; the method was immunoSEQ multiplex PCR. Of around 69,000 clones in the sample, approximately 92% are singletons; the top ten hold around 4.9%. Material for sequencing was peripheral blood. These receptors were taken from a woman aged 45-65 years with active COVID-19.

This chain joins TRBV29-1 and TRBJ2-2, with 7 bases aligning to TRBD1. Germline assignment: CDR1 SQVTM and CDR2 ANQGSEA. V was clipped by 5 bases and J by 5 bases; unmatched bases: 8. This CDR3 has 14 amino acids. CDR3 sequence reads: CSVRPGGTTGELFF. CDR3 DNA: TGCAGCGTTCGGCCAGGGGGTACGACCGGGGAGCTGTTTTTT.

Comments on this clone: One end of the junction fails to match germline, which may point to a read error. V usage is TRBV7-7 and J usage is TRBJ2-2; D unresolved. The CDR3 spans 14 residues. Germline assignment: CDR1 SSHAT and CDR2 FNYEAQ (reference sequence). The CDR3 region is CASSFSTLTGELFF. CDR3 sequence (DNA): TGTGCTAGCAGCTTCTCGACTCTAACCGGGGAGCTGTTTTTT.

The chain is built from TRBV30 and TRBJ2-2; TRBD1 aligns across 7 bases. Germline CDR1 and CDR2: GTSNPN and SVGIG (reference sequence). CDR3 length: 16 amino acids. V shed 0 bases, J shed 4 bases, and the junction held 8 bases outside the gene matches. This chain's CDR3 is CAWSVQGHRGTGELFF. The CDR3 nucleotides are TGTGCCTGGAGTGTACAAGGTCACAGGGGCACCGGGGAGCTGTTTTTT.

This rearrangement joins TRBV10-3 to TRBJ2-3, with D unresolved. The CDR3 spans 13 residues. CDR1 and CDR2 from the germline V gene are ENHRY and SYGVKD. Trimming took 0 bases from V and 5 from J, leaving 6 bases between them. The CDR3 sequence: CAISESPLDTQYF. In nucleotides, the CDR3 is TGTGCCATCAGTGAGTCTCCACTAGATACGCAGTATTTT.

The chain uses TRBV30 and TRBJ1-6, with 8 bases aligning to TRBD1. The CDR3 consists of 15 residues. Unmatched junction bases numbered 11, after V lost 3 bases and J lost 10 bases. CDR1 and CDR2 from the germline V gene are GTSNPN and SVGIG (reference sequence). CDR3 coding DNA: TGTGCCTGGAGCTTCTATGACAGGGGAAGGTCACCCCTCCACTTT. Translated: CAWSFYDRGRSPLHF.

The chain joins TRBV19 to TRBJ1-5, with TRBD1 matching 7 bases. CDR3 length: 16 amino acids. Germline V gene sequence: CDR1 LNHDA, CDR2 SQIVND (reference sequence). V lost 4 bases to trimming and J lost 5 bases; unmatched junction nucleotides: 11. The CDR3 is CASSTGGGSKYQPQHF. The CDR3 nucleotides are TGTGCCAGTAGTACAGGGGGAGGCAGTAAATATCAGCCCCAGCATTTT.

The chain employs TRBV5-1 and TRBJ1-1; 7 bases match TRBD1. V gave up 0 bases and J gave up 7 bases; unmatched junction bases: 6. Per germline, CDR1 SGHRS and CDR2 YFSETQ. This CDR3 is built from 14 residues. The CDR3 region is CASSLGQGGGEAFF. The CDR3 DNA follows: TGCGCCAGCAGCTTGGGACAGGGTGGAGGTGAAGCTTTCTTT.

Only one count was recorded for this clone. The chain employs TRBV27 and TRBJ2-7, with 13 nucleotides matching TRBD2. Trimming at V came to 5 bases and at J to 3 bases, leaving 4 bases not matched to a gene. The CDR3 length is 15 residues. Germline values: CDR1 MNHEY, CDR2 SMNVEV (reference sequence). This chain's CDR3 is CASSPRLAGGYEQYF. The CDR3 DNA follows: TGTGCCAGCAGTCCGAGACTAGCGGGAGGCTACGAGCAGTACTTC.

The genes are TRBV7-3 and TRBJ2-3, with 14 bases lining up with TRBD2. Trimming took 4 bases from V and 4 from J; bases not matched to a gene: 1. This CDR3 region has 15 residues. Germline V CDR1 and CDR2: SGHTA, FQGTGA. The CDR3 DNA follows: TGTGCCAGCAGCTCGGGACTAGCGGGAGCAGATACGCAGTATTTT. Translation: CASSSGLAGADTQYF.

J is TRBJ2-7 and V is TRBV3-1 (or the pseudogene TRBV3-2); D call uncertain. This CDR3 is 13 amino acids long. V was shortened by 1 base and J by 0 bases, with 4 bases between the two germline ends. Germline-derived CDR1 and CDR2 are LGHDT and YNNKEL (reference sequence). The CDR3 DNA is TGTGCCAGCAGCCAAGCCCACTCCTACGAGCAGTACTTC. It translates to CASSQAHSYEQYF.

This chain connects TRBV30 to TRBJ1-1; D not resolved. Germline values: CDR1 GTSNPN, CDR2 SVGIG (reference sequence). Trimming cost V 4 bases and J 5 bases, with 11 bases left between them. The CDR3 loop spans 12 amino acids. CDR3 amino acids: CAWKDPGTEAFF. CDR3 DNA: TGTGCCTGGAAGGACCCGGGGACTGAAGCTTTCTTT.

The chain couples TRBV4-2 to TRBJ2-1; the match to TRBD2 covers 11 bases. V lost 5 bases and J lost 0; bases outside the gene matches: 6. CDR3 length: 17 amino acids. Germline V gene sequence: CDR1 LGHNA, CDR2 YNFKEQ. CDR3 nucleotide sequence: TGTGCCAGCAGCTTCCTAGCGGGGGGAAGCTCCTACAATGAGCAGTTCTTC. This translates into CASSFLAGGSSYNEQFF.

The rearrangement joins TRBV24-1 to TRBJ2-3, with D possibly being TRBD2 (6 bases). Germline V gene lookup returns CDR1 KGHDR and CDR2 SFDVKD. The CDR3 sequence is 15 residues long. The V end lost 4 bases, the J end lost 13 bases, and 23 bases lay between the germline ends. This chain's CDR3 is CATSDRWTNVAGEYF. The CDR3 DNA reads TGTGCCACCAGTGACCGATGGACTAATGTGGCCGGGGAGTATTTT.

As DNA, the CDR3 is TGTGCCAGCTCCGCCGTCCCGGGACAGGGCTCTGGAAACACCATATATTTT. It is translated as CASSAVPGQGSGNTIYF. This chain links TRBV18 with TRBJ1-3; 9 bases fit TRBD1. This CDR3 spans 17 amino acids. In germline, CDR1 is KGHSH, CDR2 LQKENI. The V gene end was trimmed by 6 bases and the J gene end by 0 bases; junction bases not matched to a gene: 9.

The V gene is TRBV3-1 (or the pseudogene TRBV3-2), the J gene TRBJ2-1, with 7 bases lining up with TRBD2. V lost 1 base to trimming and J lost 12 bases; unmatched junction nucleotides: 6. CDR3 length: 13 residues. CDR1 and CDR2 (germline): LGHDT, YNNKEL (reference sequence). The chain's CDR3 is CASSQGLADLQFF. In DNA, the CDR3 is TGTGCCAGCAGCCAAGGGCTAGCGGACCTGCAGTTCTTC.

The chain combines TRBV6-5 with TRBJ2-3; 9 positions match TRBD2. V lost 7 bases, J lost 6 bases, and 8 bases stayed unmatched. The CDR3 is 14 residues long. In germline, CDR1 is MNHEY, CDR2 SVGAGI. The CDR3 DNA sequence: TGTGCCAGCACCCCTAGCGGGGCCAGGGATACGCAGTATTTT. Its translation: CASTPSGARDTQYF.

The J gene is TRBJ1-4, the V gene TRBV24-1, with a possible D match to TRBD1 (6 bases). Trimming pared 4 bases from V and 10 bases from J, leaving 15 bases between. Looked up from germline, CDR1 is KGHDR and CDR2 is SFDVKD. The CDR3 runs 14 residues. The CDR3 sequence is CATSESTGLGKLFF. As DNA, the CDR3 is TGTGCCACCAGTGAGTCGACAGGTTTAGGAAAACTGTTTTTT.

The genes are TRBV19 and TRBJ2-1; D is unresolved. Trimming pared 3 bases from V and 7 bases from J, leaving 10 bases between. The CDR3 length is 13 residues. Germline CDR1 and CDR2: LNHDA and SQIVND (reference sequence). The CDR3: CASSMGRSNEQFF. CDR3 nucleotides: TGTGCCAGTAGTATGGGCAGAAGTAATGAGCAGTTCTTC.

The rearrangement joins TRBV5-4 to TRBJ2-5; 8 positions match TRBD1. Germline loops: CDR1 SGHNT, CDR2 YYREEE (reference sequence). Unmatched junction bases numbered 17, after V lost 2 bases and J lost 5 bases. This CDR3 spans 18 amino acids. The CDR3 DNA is TGTGCCAGCAGCTTTTTTAACCGGGAGCAGGGGGCCGGTGAGACCCAGTACTTC. Translating it yields CASSFFNREQGAGETQYF.

This chain connects TRBV27 to TRBJ2-1; TRBD2 aligns across 12 bases. This CDR3 is built from 15 residues. The germline gives CDR1 MNHEY, CDR2 SMNVEV (reference sequence). After removal of 5 bases from V and 4 bases from J, the junction contained 3 bases not matched to a gene. In DNA form, the CDR3 reads TGTGCCAGCAGTGTCGGACTAGCGGGGTACAATGAGCAGTTCTTC. This gives the protein CASSVGLAGYNEQFF.

The chain is built from TRBV18 and TRBJ1-1, with 7 bases fitting TRBD1. The length of the CDR3 is 13 residues. The V gene's germline CDR1 is KGHSH and CDR2 LQKENI. The V and J ends lost 5 bases and 7 bases, in that order; junction bases with no gene match: 7. As DNA, the CDR3 is TGTGCCAGCTCAGGAGACAGGGTCAATGAAGCTTTCTTT. Amino acid sequence: CASSGDRVNEAFF.

The chain couples TRBV30 to TRBJ1-1; D is unclear. Germline values: CDR1 GTSNPN, CDR2 SVGIG (reference sequence). The germline V and J ends were trimmed by 0 bases and 1 base, with 6 bases remaining between them. The CDR3 totals 13 residues. In DNA form, the CDR3 reads TGTGCCTGGAGTGTGGCGGGGAACACTGAAGCTTTCTTT. Protein product: CAWSVAGNTEAFF.

The chain joins TRBV5-8 to TRBJ1-4; D gene ambiguous. The CDR3 extends over 13 amino acids. V was clipped by 3 bases and J by 3 bases, with 6 bases between them. Germline CDR1 SGHTS, CDR2 YDEGEE. DNA of the CDR3: TGTGCCAGCAGCTGGCTGGCTAATGAAAAACTGTTTTTT. Translating it yields CASSWLANEKLFF.